This TCR beta chain was identified in a study of blood T cell repertoires in COVID-19 (dated by TCRdb to 2019 to 2021). For the study in its entirety: Collaborator samples came from the United States, Italy and Spain and covered acute and convalescent phases of COVID-19. HLA class I and class II types, where available, came from metadata supplied by the sample provider rather than from assay-based typing. The repertoires were released in a freely available public database meant as a resource for research on the immune response to SARS-CoV-2. The material from the prospective study consisted of cDNA or gDNA derived from T cells, B-cell-depleted T cells, or PBMCs. The dataset comprised deeply sampled blood TCRbeta repertoires from subjects exposed to, actively infected with, or recovered from COVID-19. The samples were drawn from two sources: the first 160 participants of the ongoing ImmuneRACE study, and 1,200 or so subjects contributed by 6 global collaborators. Nearly every sample came with metadata listing a de-identified subject ID, COVID-19 status, age in years and sex.

TCRbeta CDR3 regions were amplified from genomic DNA by means of the immunoSEQ Assay, a bias-controlled multiplex PCR. As for the authors' bioinformatics: Nucleated cell counts per sample were estimated from amplification of reference gene primers within the assay. To quantify the absolute abundance of each unique TCRbeta CDR3 rearrangement, sequence reads were collapsed and filtered. For each sample, productive Simpson clonality was calculated as the square root of Simpson's diversity index over productive rearrangements. Imported from immuneACCESS, the table was reduced by TCRdb to in-frame sequences with V and J called. These copies leave out some clones; in studies compared against another copy, an unresolved V gene accounts for under half, and the cause of the remainder is not known. V, J and clone size are those of that table, while D and trimming were read from the DNA. The sample has about 91,000 clones on record, 88% of them singletons. The ten top clones hold less than 6% of the sample.

Collaborating institutions collected whole blood in K2EDTA tubes following their own protocols. For TCRbeta analysis, collaborators shipped samples in one of three forms: frozen whole blood, isolated PBMCs, or DNA extracted from either of those sample types. In the case of this clone: Its recognized antigen is unknown. Within one base of it there is no much larger clone, and no base qualities were kept.

Sequences MNHEY (CDR1) and SVGAGI (CDR2) are obtained from the germline V gene. The CDR3 holds 13 amino acids from the cysteine to the phenylalanine. Of the read, only the CDR3 DNA is kept; its 39 bases are in frame from base 1. Here V drops 6 bases and J drops 4 bases, and the junction holds 3 bases not matched to any gene. General findings and caveats noted by the study authors: The amount of clinical and demographic metadata varied by source and participant and was provided uncurated.

This chain joins TRBV6-5 to TRBJ2-1, with 7 bases in between that match TRBD1. This TCR came from a woman of 80 years or more with active COVID-19. Sequencing used peripheral blood. In nucleotides, the sequence is TGTGCCAGCAGGGGACAGAATTACAATGAGCAGTTCTTC. Its translation is CASRGQNYNEQFF.